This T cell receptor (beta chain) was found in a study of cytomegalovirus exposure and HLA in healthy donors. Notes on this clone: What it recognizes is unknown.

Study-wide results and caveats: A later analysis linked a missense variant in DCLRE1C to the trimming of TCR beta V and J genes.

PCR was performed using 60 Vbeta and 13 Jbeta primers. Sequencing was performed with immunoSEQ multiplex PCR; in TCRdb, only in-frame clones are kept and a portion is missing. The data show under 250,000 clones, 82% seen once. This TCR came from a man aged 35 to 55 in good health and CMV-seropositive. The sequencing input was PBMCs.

The chain's CDR3 is CAISDQRQRTNTGELFF. CDR3 bases: TGTGCCATCAGTGACCAGAGGCAGCGTACGAACACCGGGGAGCTGTTTTTT. The genes are TRBV10-3 and TRBJ2-2; D unclear. Germline values: CDR1 ENHRY, CDR2 SYGVKD. Trimming stripped 3 bases from V and 0 bases from J, with 14 bases between. The CDR3 spans 17 residues.